These T cell receptor beta chains were read from a single sample in a study of blood T cells in healthy people across ages. TCRdb itself ran the 5' RACE reads through MiXCR, one entry per CDR3 protein. The repertoire holds approximately 490,000 distinct CDR3 sequences, approximately 25% seen once, with approximately 8.7% in the top ten. Another study also made use of these data, one on T cells of mothers and their children.

Sequencing input: blood. These receptor sequences come from a boy younger than 18 in good health. Each CDR3 is given with its conserved first and last residue. The order of the fields is J gene, clone size, D gene, V gene, CDR3 protein, CDR3 DNA. A D gene is named only where the DNA matches it firmly. Size is omitted from some rows. Given values are once, few, many or a class for expanded clones.

j_call: TRBJ1-1
clone_size: once
d_call: NA
v_call: TRBV27
cdr3_aa: CASEGEGTEAFF
cdr3_nt: TGTGCCAGCGAGGGCGAGGGGACTGAAGCTTTCTTT

j_call: TRBJ2-7
clone_size: few
d_call: NA
v_call: TRBV12-3/TRBV12-4
cdr3_aa: CASGYWESYEQYF
cdr3_nt: TGTGCCAGCGGTTATTGGGAATCCTACGAGCAGTACTTC

j_call: TRBJ1-1
clone_size: NA
d_call: NA
v_call: TRBV20-1
cdr3_aa: CSARNGQRMNTEAFF
cdr3_nt: TGCAGTGCTAGGAACGGACAGCGGATGAACACTGAAGCTTTCTTT

j_call: TRBJ1-2
clone_size: NA
d_call: TRBD1
v_call: TRBV18
cdr3_aa: CASSPRAGGEYYGYTF
cdr3_nt: TGTGCCAGCTCACCACGGGCAGGGGGCGAGTACTATGGCTACACCTTC

j_call: TRBJ2-5
clone_size: few
d_call: TRBD2
v_call: TRBV7-9
cdr3_aa: CASSTQREVGETQYF
cdr3_nt: TGCGCCAGCAGCACCCAGCGGGAGGTAGGGGAGACCCAGTACTTC

j_call: TRBJ1-4
clone_size: NA
d_call: NA
v_call: TRBV24-1
cdr3_aa: CATSDPRRGKLFF
cdr3_nt: TGTGCCACCAGTGACCCCAGAAGGGGGAAACTGTTTTTT

j_call: TRBJ2-7
clone_size: few
d_call: NA
v_call: TRBV7-8
cdr3_aa: CASSSSLHSYEQYF
cdr3_nt: TGTGCCAGCAGCTCATCCTTACACTCCTACGAGCAGTACTTC

j_call: TRBJ2-1
clone_size: NA
d_call: TRBD2
v_call: TRBV12-3/TRBV12-4
cdr3_aa: CASSSGREPAGEQFF
cdr3_nt: TGTGCCAGCAGTTCCGGGCGGGAGCCGGCGGGGGAGCAGTTCTTC

j_call: TRBJ2-3
clone_size: few
d_call: NA
v_call: TRBV29-1
cdr3_aa: CSVLTGSIDTQYF
cdr3_nt: TGCAGCGTTCTGACAGGATCGATAGATACGCAGTATTTT

j_call: TRBJ2-1
clone_size: NA
d_call: NA
v_call: TRBV6-2/TRBV6-3
cdr3_aa: CASSYIGHPDEQFF
cdr3_nt: TGTGCCAGCAGTTACATCGGACATCCCGATGAGCAGTTCTTC

j_call: TRBJ2-1
clone_size: NA
d_call: TRBD2
v_call: TRBV6-2/TRBV6-3
cdr3_aa: CASRLGLAGAYNEQFF
cdr3_nt: TGTGCCAGCAGGCTGGGACTAGCGGGGGCTTACAATGAGCAGTTCTTC

j_call: TRBJ2-1
clone_size: NA
d_call: NA
v_call: TRBV6-1
cdr3_aa: CASSEGSLIGNEQFF
cdr3_nt: TGTGCCAGCAGTGAAGGATCTTTGATAGGAAATGAGCAGTTCTTC

j_call: TRBJ2-7
clone_size: few
d_call: NA
v_call: TRBV7-2
cdr3_aa: CASSFKPDPGLTIYEQYF
cdr3_nt: TGTGCCAGCAGCTTCAAACCCGACCCAGGGTTGACAATCTACGAGCAGTACTTC

j_call: TRBJ2-7
clone_size: NA
d_call: NA
v_call: TRBV6-2/TRBV6-3
cdr3_aa: CASSVGSVSEQYF
cdr3_nt: TGTGCCAGCAGTGTGGGATCAGTCTCCGAGCAGTACTTC

j_call: TRBJ2-5
clone_size: few
d_call: TRBD2
v_call: TRBV29-1
cdr3_aa: CSPREGETQYF
cdr3_nt: TGCAGCCCCCGGGAGGGGGAGACCCAGTACTTC

j_call: TRBJ2-7
clone_size: few
d_call: NA
v_call: TRBV6-5
cdr3_aa: CASSSSWRSYEQYF
cdr3_nt: TGTGCCAGCAGTTCCTCTTGGAGGTCCTACGAGCAGTACTTC

j_call: TRBJ2-5
clone_size: few
d_call: NA
v_call: TRBV7-2
cdr3_aa: CASSSSGAMETQYF
cdr3_nt: TGTGCCAGCAGCTCCTCAGGGGCCATGGAGACCCAGTACTTC

j_call: TRBJ2-5
clone_size: few
d_call: NA
v_call: TRBV5-1
cdr3_aa: CASSLDGTAEETQYF
cdr3_nt: TGCGCCAGCAGCTTGGATGGGACCGCCGAGGAGACCCAGTACTTC

j_call: TRBJ2-3
clone_size: few
d_call: NA
v_call: TRBV6-6
cdr3_aa: CASSPGTVSTDTQYF
cdr3_nt: TGTGCCAGCAGCCCCGGGACCGTTAGCACAGATACGCAGTATTTT

j_call: TRBJ1-4
clone_size: NA
d_call: NA
v_call: TRBV7-9
cdr3_aa: CASSLRDGPPLEKLFF
cdr3_nt: TGTGCCAGCAGCTTACGGGACGGACCACCTTTGGAAAAACTGTTTTTT

j_call: TRBJ2-1
clone_size: NA
d_call: TRBD2
v_call: TRBV9
cdr3_aa: CASSVGGLADNEQFF
cdr3_nt: TGTGCCAGCAGCGTAGGGGGACTAGCGGACAATGAGCAGTTCTTC

j_call: TRBJ2-6
clone_size: NA
d_call: NA
v_call: TRBV20-1
cdr3_aa: CSARNWAGIGPGANVLTF
cdr3_nt: TGCAGTGCCAGAAATTGGGCAGGTATTGGTCCTGGGGCCAACGTCCTGACTTTC

j_call: TRBJ2-1
clone_size: NA
d_call: TRBD2
v_call: TRBV6-6
cdr3_aa: CASRMTSGRLYNEQFF
cdr3_nt: TGTGCCAGCAGAATGACTAGCGGGAGACTTTACAATGAGCAGTTCTTC

j_call: TRBJ2-3
clone_size: NA
d_call: NA
v_call: TRBV7-7
cdr3_aa: CASSSTMRSDTQYF
cdr3_nt: TGTGCTAGCAGCTCGACCATGCGCTCAGATACGCAGTATTTT

j_call: TRBJ1-4
clone_size: NA
d_call: NA
v_call: TRBV7-9
cdr3_aa: CASSSPTGWEKLFF
cdr3_nt: TGTGCCAGCAGCTCCCCGACGGGGTGGGAAAAACTGTTTTTT

j_call: TRBJ1-2
clone_size: few
d_call: NA
v_call: TRBV29-1
cdr3_aa: CSVERDGTNYGYTF
cdr3_nt: TGCAGCGTTGAAAGGGACGGGACTAACTATGGCTACACCTTC

j_call: TRBJ2-1
clone_size: few
d_call: NA
v_call: TRBV4-1
cdr3_aa: CASSLWNYNEQFF
cdr3_nt: TGCGCCAGCAGCCTTTGGAACTACAATGAGCAGTTCTTC

j_call: TRBJ2-1
clone_size: NA
d_call: NA
v_call: TRBV27
cdr3_aa: CASSPQATYNEQFF
cdr3_nt: TGTGCCAGCAGTCCCCAGGCAACCTACAATGAGCAGTTCTTC

j_call: TRBJ1-5
clone_size: few
d_call: TRBD1
v_call: TRBV28
cdr3_aa: CASRPTTGINLNQPQHF
cdr3_nt: TGTGCCAGCAGACCAACGACAGGGATAAACCTCAATCAGCCCCAGCATTTT

j_call: TRBJ2-5
clone_size: NA
d_call: NA
v_call: TRBV4-1
cdr3_aa: CASRVAWGVETQYF
cdr3_nt: TGCGCCAGCAGGGTTGCATGGGGGGTAGAGACCCAGTACTTC

j_call: TRBJ2-2
clone_size: NA
d_call: NA
v_call: TRBV12-3/TRBV12-4
cdr3_aa: CASKLGKIYTGELFF
cdr3_nt: TGTGCCAGCAAATTAGGAAAAATATACACCGGGGAGCTGTTTTTT

j_call: TRBJ2-2
clone_size: few
d_call: NA
v_call: TRBV20-1
cdr3_aa: CSARGGQNTGELFF
cdr3_nt: TGCAGTGCTCGAGGGGGACAGAACACCGGGGAGCTGTTTTTT

j_call: TRBJ2-5
clone_size: NA
d_call: NA
v_call: TRBV28
cdr3_aa: CASSLELVGRETQYF
cdr3_nt: TGTGCCAGCAGTTTAGAACTAGTCGGTCGAGAGACCCAGTACTTC

j_call: TRBJ1-1
clone_size: NA
d_call: NA
v_call: TRBV19
cdr3_aa: CASSWGPRTEAFF
cdr3_nt: TGTGCCAGTAGTTGGGGGCCGAGGACTGAAGCTTTCTTT

j_call: TRBJ2-5
clone_size: NA
d_call: NA
v_call: TRBV12-3/TRBV12-4
cdr3_aa: CASSPQLVQETQYF
cdr3_nt: TGTGCCAGCAGCCCCCAACTAGTCCAAGAGACCCAGTACTTC

j_call: TRBJ2-5
clone_size: few
d_call: NA
v_call: TRBV5-1
cdr3_aa: CASSLWLETQYF
cdr3_nt: TGCGCCAGCAGTTTGTGGCTGGAGACCCAGTACTTC

j_call: TRBJ2-1
clone_size: NA
d_call: NA
v_call: TRBV29-1
cdr3_aa: CSVDSRGDHSYNEQFF
cdr3_nt: TGCAGCGTTGATTCCCGCGGGGACCATTCCTACAATGAGCAGTTCTTC

j_call: TRBJ2-1
clone_size: NA
d_call: NA
v_call: TRBV29-1
cdr3_aa: CSARRGDHNEQFF
cdr3_nt: TGCAGCGCCCGCCGAGGCGACCACAATGAGCAGTTCTTC

j_call: TRBJ1-4
clone_size: NA
d_call: TRBD1
v_call: TRBV12-3/TRBV12-4
cdr3_aa: CASRPGTGGAPTNEKLFF
cdr3_nt: TGTGCCAGCAGGCCAGGGACAGGGGGCGCCCCAACTAATGAAAAACTGTTTTTT

j_call: TRBJ1-1
clone_size: NA
d_call: TRBD1
v_call: TRBV6-2/TRBV6-3
cdr3_aa: CASSYSSGQGWTEAFF
cdr3_nt: TGTGCCAGCAGTTACTCTTCCGGACAGGGGTGGACTGAAGCTTTCTTT

j_call: TRBJ2-7
clone_size: once
d_call: NA
v_call: TRBV11-2
cdr3_aa: CASSPLAVTYEQYF
cdr3_nt: TGTGCCAGCAGCCCCTTAGCGGTTACCTACGAGCAGTACTTC

j_call: TRBJ1-6
clone_size: NA
d_call: TRBD1
v_call: TRBV28
cdr3_aa: CASSSRGARYSPLHF
cdr3_nt: TGTGCCAGCAGTTCCAGGGGGGCGCGGTATTCACCCCTCCACTTT

j_call: TRBJ2-7
clone_size: few
d_call: TRBD1
v_call: TRBV7-8
cdr3_aa: CASSARRGYRREQYF
cdr3_nt: TGTGCCAGCAGCGCACGCAGGGGGTATCGTCGAGAGCAGTACTTC

j_call: TRBJ2-5
clone_size: many
d_call: NA
v_call: TRBV29-1
cdr3_aa: CSVAGEAIQETQYF
cdr3_nt: TGCAGCGTTGCGGGGGAGGCCATTCAAGAGACCCAGTACTTC

j_call: TRBJ2-5
clone_size: few
d_call: TRBD1
v_call: TRBV5-1
cdr3_aa: CASSSNPPQGATETQYF
cdr3_nt: TGCGCCAGCAGTTCCAATCCCCCTCAGGGGGCAACGGAGACCCAGTACTTC

j_call: TRBJ2-1
clone_size: few
d_call: TRBD2
v_call: TRBV20-1
cdr3_aa: CSAMVTSGIYNEQFF
cdr3_nt: TGCAGTGCTATGGTGACTAGCGGGATCTACAATGAGCAGTTCTTC

j_call: TRBJ2-4
clone_size: NA
d_call: NA
v_call: TRBV2
cdr3_aa: CASSENPGIKNIQYF
cdr3_nt: TGTGCCAGCAGTGAAAATCCGGGGATAAAAAACATTCAGTACTTC

j_call: TRBJ1-2
clone_size: few
d_call: NA
v_call: TRBV28
cdr3_aa: CASSNRVGYTF
cdr3_nt: TGTGCCAGCAGTAACAGGGTCGGCTACACCTTC

j_call: TRBJ2-5
clone_size: NA
d_call: NA
v_call: TRBV5-6
cdr3_aa: CASSRQQSDKAGTQYF
cdr3_nt: TGTGCCAGCAGCCGTCAGCAATCTGACAAGGCGGGGACCCAGTACTTC

j_call: TRBJ1-3
clone_size: NA
d_call: NA
v_call: TRBV5-1
cdr3_aa: CASSRGQSSGNTIYF
cdr3_nt: TGCGCCAGCTCACGAGGACAGTCGTCTGGAAACACCATATATTTT